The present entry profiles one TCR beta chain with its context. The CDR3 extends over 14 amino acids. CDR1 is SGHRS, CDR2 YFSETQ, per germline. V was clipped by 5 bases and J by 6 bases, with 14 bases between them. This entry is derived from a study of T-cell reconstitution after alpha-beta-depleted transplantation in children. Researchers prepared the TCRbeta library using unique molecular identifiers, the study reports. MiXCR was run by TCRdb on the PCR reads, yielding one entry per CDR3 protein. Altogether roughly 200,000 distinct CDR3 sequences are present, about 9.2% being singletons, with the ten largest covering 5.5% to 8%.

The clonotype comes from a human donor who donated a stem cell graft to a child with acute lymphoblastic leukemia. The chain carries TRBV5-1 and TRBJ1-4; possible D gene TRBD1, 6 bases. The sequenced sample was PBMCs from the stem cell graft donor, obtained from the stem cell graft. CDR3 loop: CASRRGQMDEKLFF. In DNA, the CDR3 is TGCGCCAGCAGGCGCGGACAGATGGATGAAAAACTGTTTTTT.